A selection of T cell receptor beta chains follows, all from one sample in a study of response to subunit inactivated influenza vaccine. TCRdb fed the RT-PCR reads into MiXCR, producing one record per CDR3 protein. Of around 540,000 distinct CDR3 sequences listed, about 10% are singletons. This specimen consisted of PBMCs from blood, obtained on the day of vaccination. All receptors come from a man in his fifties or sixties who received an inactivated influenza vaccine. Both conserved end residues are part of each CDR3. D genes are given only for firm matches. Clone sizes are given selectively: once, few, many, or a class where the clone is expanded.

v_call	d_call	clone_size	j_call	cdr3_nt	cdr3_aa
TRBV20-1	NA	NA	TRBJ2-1	TGCAGTGCCCGGAGACAGGATGACTACAATGAGCAGTTCTTC	CSARRQDDYNEQFF
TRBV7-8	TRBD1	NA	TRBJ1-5	TGTGCCAGCAGCTTACAGGGGGGCCTAAATCAGCCCCAGCATTTT	CASSLQGGLNQPQHF
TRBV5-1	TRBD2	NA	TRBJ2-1	TGCGCCAGCAGCGCGGGACTAGCGGGGGGATCCTACAATGAGCAGTTCTTC	CASSAGLAGGSYNEQFF
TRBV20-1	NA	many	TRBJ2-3	TGCAGTGCCACCGCGGCGGGGTCCACAGATACGCAGTATTTT	CSATAAGSTDTQYF
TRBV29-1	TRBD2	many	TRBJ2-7	TGCAGCGTTGAACTAGCGGGAGGTCTCGAGCAGTACTTC	CSVELAGGLEQYF
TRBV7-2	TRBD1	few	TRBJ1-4	TGTGCCAGCAGCCCCACAATTACAGGGACAGGCAATGAAAAACTGTTTTTT	CASSPTITGTGNEKLFF
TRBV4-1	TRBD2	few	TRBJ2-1	TGCGCCAGCAGCGAGCGGGGGGGCTTGAATGAGCAGTTCTTC	CASSERGGLNEQFF
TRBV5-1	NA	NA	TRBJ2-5	TGCGCCAGCAGCTTCCCCGGGGGTTTCCAAGAGACCCAGTACTTC	CASSFPGGFQETQYF
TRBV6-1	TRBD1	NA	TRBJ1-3	TGTGCCAGCAGTCAGACAGGGCTCAGTAACACCATATATTTT	CASSQTGLSNTIYF
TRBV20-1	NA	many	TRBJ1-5	TGCAGTGCTAGCCAGGGACACTGGGGAAATCAGCCCCAGCATTTT	CSASQGHWGNQPQHF
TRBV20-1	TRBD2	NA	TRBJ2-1	TGCAGTTGCAAGCGGGACTTCGTTTTCAGCTCCTACAATGAGCAGTTCTTC	CSCKRDFVFSSYNEQFF
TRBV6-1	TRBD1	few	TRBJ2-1	TGTGCCAGCAGAGGGACAGGGTTTGGGAGGCAGTTCTTC	CASRGTGFGRQFF
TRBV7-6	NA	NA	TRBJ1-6	TGTGCCAGCAGCCCCGTGCAGGGTATGGGTTCACCCCTCCACTTT	CASSPVQGMGSPLHF
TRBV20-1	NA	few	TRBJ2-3	TGCAGTGTTTGGCCTAGCGTCGGCACAGATACGCAGTATTTT	CSVWPSVGTDTQYF
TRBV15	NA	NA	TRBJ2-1	TGTGCCACCAGCAGAGATTACAGAGGTAGGGTCACCTACAATGAGCAGTTCTTC	CATSRDYRGRVTYNEQFF
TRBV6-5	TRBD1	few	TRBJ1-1	TGTGCCAGCAGTTTCCGGACAGGGTTGAACACTGAAGCTTTCTTT	CASSFRTGLNTEAFF
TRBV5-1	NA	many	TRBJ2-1	TGCGCCAGCAGCCAGGGAAGAAGCGATGAGCAGTTCTTC	CASSQGRSDEQFF
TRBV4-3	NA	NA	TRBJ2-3	TGCGCCAGCAGCCAAGACGGGGCCTCCACAGATACGCAGTATTTT	CASSQDGASTDTQYF
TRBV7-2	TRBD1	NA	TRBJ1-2	TGTGCCAGCAGCGCCGGGACAGGGTTTAACTATGGCTACACCTTC	CASSAGTGFNYGYTF
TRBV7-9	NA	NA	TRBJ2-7	TGTGCCAGCAGCTTAGAGGGGGGGCAATACGAGCAGTACTTC	CASSLEGGQYEQYF
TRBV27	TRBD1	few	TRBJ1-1	TGTGCCAGCAGTTTAGGGACAGCCATGAACACTGAAGCTTTCTTT	CASSLGTAMNTEAFF
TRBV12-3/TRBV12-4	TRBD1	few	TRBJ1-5	TGTGCCAGCAGTGGGGACAGGGGGCTACAGCCCCAGCATTTT	CASSGDRGLQPQHF
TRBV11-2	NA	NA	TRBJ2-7	TGTGCCAGCAGCTACCGACAGGCGTACGAGCAGTACTTC	CASSYRQAYEQYF
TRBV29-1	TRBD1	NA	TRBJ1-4	TGCAGCGTTCTGACAGGGCCCGGCGAAAAACTGTTTTTT	CSVLTGPGEKLFF
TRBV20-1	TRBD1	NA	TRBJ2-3	TGCAGTGCCAGCGTTAGGGGGCGAGAGACAGATACGCAGTATTTT	CSASVRGRETDTQYF
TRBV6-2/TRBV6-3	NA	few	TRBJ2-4	TGTGCCAGCAGTTACTCGAAGGTTGATCAGGGAGTTTTAGCCAAAAACATTCAGTACTTC	CASSYSKVDQGVLAKNIQYF
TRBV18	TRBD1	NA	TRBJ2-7	TGTGCCAGCTCACCGACGCCGGGACAGGGATACGAGCAGTACTTC	CASSPTPGQGYEQYF
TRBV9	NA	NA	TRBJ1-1	TGTGCCAGCAGCGTGGACTATAGGGTAGCGAACACTGAAGCTTTCTTT	CASSVDYRVANTEAFF
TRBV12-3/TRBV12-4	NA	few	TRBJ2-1	TGTGCCAGCAGTTTACCCCGCGAGGAAAATGAGCAGTTCTTC	CASSLPREENEQFF
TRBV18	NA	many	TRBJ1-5	TGTGCCAGCTCACCATCCCAGAATCAGCCCCAGCATTTT	CASSPSQNQPQHF
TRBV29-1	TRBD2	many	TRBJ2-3	TGCAGCGTTGAAGGACTAGCCGCAGATACGCAGTATTTT	CSVEGLAADTQYF
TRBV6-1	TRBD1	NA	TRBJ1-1	TGTGCCAGCAATAGACAGGGAAGCACTGAAGCTTTCTTT	CASNRQGSTEAFF
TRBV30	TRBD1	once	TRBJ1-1	TGTGCCTGGGCGAAACAGGGGTTGGGGAACACTGAAGCTTTCTTT	CAWAKQGLGNTEAFF
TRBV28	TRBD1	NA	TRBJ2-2	TGTGCCAGCAGGTTACACAGGGGAAACACCGGGGAGCTGTTTTTT	CASRLHRGNTGELFF
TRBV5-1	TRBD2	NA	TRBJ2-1	TGCGCCAGCAGGCGCGGGGGGGCGGATGAGCAGTTCTTC	CASRRGGADEQFF
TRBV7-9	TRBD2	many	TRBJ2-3	TGTGCCAGCAGCTCCTCTAGCGGGACTAGGGATACGCAGTATTTT	CASSSSSGTRDTQYF
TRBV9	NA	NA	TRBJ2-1	TGTGCCAGCAGCGTATCTTCCGACAGCTCCTACAATGAGCAGTTCTTC	CASSVSSDSSYNEQFF
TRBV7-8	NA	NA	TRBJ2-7	TGTGCCAGCAGCTGGACAGTAAATTACGAGCAGTACTTC	CASSWTVNYEQYF
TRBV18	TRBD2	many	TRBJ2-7	TGTGCCAGCTCACCACAGACTAGCCTTTCTTCCTACGAGCAGTACTTC	CASSPQTSLSSYEQYF